The rows below give T cell receptor beta chains drawn from one sample of a study of T cell responses to AZD1222 COVID-19 vaccine. Method: immunoSEQ multiplex PCR; TCRdb's copy keeps in-frame clones and lacks some. Of roughly 80,000 clones detected, 90% appear once; the ten largest clones hold about 3.1%. This material consisted of peripheral blood, taken 28 days after the second AZD1222 dose. The receptors derive from an adult who received the AZD1222 COVID-19 vaccine. Each CDR3 is given with its conserved first and last residue. A D gene is named only where the DNA matches it firmly. Size values are once, few and many counts, or a class for expanded clones, and some rows have none.

D	V	size	J	DNA	CDR3
NA	TRBV7-9	NA	TRBJ2-3	TGTGCCAGCAGCTTAGGGTCGGGGACACAGCAAGATACGCAGTATTTT	CASSLGSGTQQDTQYF
NA	TRBV9	NA	TRBJ1-1	TGTGCCAGCAGCGTGGGAGGGACCGGCACTGAAGCTTTCTTT	CASSVGGTGTEAFF
NA	TRBV19	NA	TRBJ1-2	TGTGCCAGTATGTCGGCGTACGGCGTATATGGCTACACCTTC	CASMSAYGVYGYTF
NA	TRBV12-5	NA	TRBJ1-2	TGTGCTAGTGGTTCCCCTCTTCCATATGGCTACACCTTC	CASGSPLPYGYTF
NA	TRBV11-2	NA	TRBJ2-3	TGTGCCAGCAGCTTATCCGTCGCGTTAGATACGCAGTATTTT	CASSLSVALDTQYF
NA	TRBV11-2	NA	TRBJ2-5	TGTGCCAGCAGCTTAGTTTTAACGGATCAAGAGACCCAGTACTTC	CASSLVLTDQETQYF
TRBD2	TRBV4-1	NA	TRBJ2-3	TGCGCCAGCAGCCAACCGAGGACTAGCAGGTACACAGATACGCAGTATTTT	CASSQPRTSRYTDTQYF
NA	TRBV15	NA	TRBJ1-1	TGTGCCACCAGCAATCTAGGCGGGGAAATGAACACTGAAGCTTTCTTT	CATSNLGGEMNTEAFF
TRBD2	TRBV11-2	few	TRBJ2-7	TGTGCCAGCAGCTTAGGGCCAGGGAGGGTAAAAAGGCAGTACTTC	CASSLGPGRVKRQYF
NA	TRBV6-1	NA	TRBJ2-7	TGTGCCAGCAGTGAACAGTACGAGCAGTACTTC	CASSEQYEQYF
NA	TRBV10-3	NA	TRBJ1-3	TGTGCCATCAGTGATAAACTGGGAGACACCATATATTTT	CAISDKLGDTIYF
NA	TRBV11-3	NA	TRBJ2-1	TGTGCCAGCAGGGGGTCAGACGCTAGTCGTTACAATGAGCAGTTCTTC	CASRGSDASRYNEQFF
TRBD1	TRBV6-5	NA	TRBJ1-2	TGTGCCAGCACCAAGGCAGGGGGGAACTATGGCTACACCTTC	CASTKAGGNYGYTF
TRBD2	TRBV5-8	NA	TRBJ2-1	TGTGCCAGCAGCTCTCTGACCGGGACTAGCGGGTACAATGAGCAGTTCTTC	CASSSLTGTSGYNEQFF
TRBD2	TRBV18	few	TRBJ2-3	TGTGCCAGCTCCCCTCGGCGGAGCGGGGGCCGAGATACGCAGTATTTT	CASSPRRSGGRDTQYF
TRBD1	TRBV24-1	NA	TRBJ2-1	TGTGCCACCAGTGATACCACAGGGGGCGTAAGTAAAAATGAGCAGTTCTTC	CATSDTTGGVSKNEQFF
TRBD1	TRBV13	once	TRBJ1-1	TGTGCCAGCAGCGGGACAGGGAGGTGGAGCACTGAAGCTTTCTTT	CASSGTGRWSTEAFF
TRBD2	TRBV7-3	NA	TRBJ2-3	TGTGCCAGCAGCTCGCTAGGACTAGAGACAGATACGCAGTATTTT	CASSSLGLETDTQYF